This TCR beta chain was captured by sequencing in a study of Graves' ophthalmopathy and Graves' hyperthyroidism. Findings and caveats of the study: Sensitivity of around 86% and specificity of almost 83% were achieved when a 13-signature model separated ophthalmopathy from stable hyperthyroidism.

The junction had 0 bases not matched to a gene; V was cut back by 3 bases and J by 2 bases. Germline V gene data show CDR1 as MNHNS and CDR2 as SASEGT. The CDR3 runs to 13 residues. CDR3 regions of TCR beta were amplified from RNA transcripts. RT-PCR was first run with HTBI primers, then multiplex PCR in a second round. TCRdb re-called the multiplex PCR reads with MiXCR, one entry per CDR3 protein. This table has 300,000 to 400,000 distinct CDR3 sequences, 17% appearing once. This clonotype was seen ten or more times. Its antigen is currently unknown. Just one base apart from a much larger clone, this may be a read error.

The sequenced material came from peripheral blood. The V gene is TRBV6-1, the J gene TRBJ2-7; 8 nucleotides align to TRBD2. This TCR was recovered from an adult woman with stable Graves' hyperthyroidism. CDR3 sequence reads: CASSDSGTYEQYF. The CDR3 DNA sequence: TGTGCCAGCAGTGATAGCGGGACCTACGAGCAGTACTTC.